This passage covers 24 T cell receptor beta chains from one sample sequenced in a study of cytomegalovirus exposure and HLA in healthy donors. The PCR had 60 Vbeta and 13 Jbeta primers. Repertoires were generated with immunoSEQ multiplex PCR, while TCRdb's copy carries only in-frame clones and drops some. The sample consists of under 150,000 clones, roughly two thirds of them appearing once. The sample was PBMCs. The receptors derive from a human donor in good health.

The chain employs TRBV18 and TRBJ1-1, with TRBD1 as a possible D gene (5 bases). The ends were cut back, 0 bases at V and 5 bases at J, with 10 bases in the middle. This CDR3 is 14 amino acids long. CDR1 is KGHSH and CDR2 is LQKENI in the germline V gene. The CDR3 DNA sequence: TGTGCCAGCTCACCACCTGGGACTTTAACTGAAGCTTTCTTT. Its translation: CASSPPGTLTEAFF.

The V call is TRBV13, the J call TRBJ1-2, with D perhaps TRBD1 (6 bases). The CDR3 runs to 16 residues. From germline, CDR1 is PRHDT and CDR2 FYEKMQ (reference sequence). Trimming took off 2 bases at V and 4 bases at J, with 17 bases between the two ends. As DNA, the CDR3 is TGTGCCAGCAGCTTAAACCACCGGGACATCATCTATGGCTACACCTTC. Protein sequence: CASSLNHRDIIYGYTF.

This clone has a single count. The rearrangement uses TRBV5-8 and TRBJ2-7, with TRBD2 matching 7 bases. The length of the CDR3 is 16 residues. Germline V gives CDR1 SGHTS, CDR2 YDEGEE. Losses at the gene ends were 0 bases for V and 0 bases for J; bases not matched to a gene: 6. CDR3 bases: TGTGCCAGCAGCTTGGGCCCAGCGGGGAACTCCTACGAGCAGTACTTC. It yields the protein CASSLGPAGNSYEQYF. The entire variable domain, with the rest obtained from reference TRBV5-8 and TRBJ2-7, is as follows: EAGVTQSPTHLIKTRGQQATLRCSPISGHTSVYWYQQALGLGLQFLLWYDEGEERNRGNFPPRFSGRQFPNYSSELNVNALELEDSALYLCASSLGPAGNSYEQYFGPGTRLTVT.

V usage is TRBV5-1 and J usage is TRBJ1-1, with 10 bases that match TRBD1. CDR3 size: 15 residues. Trimming took 3 bases from V and 5 from J; bases not matched to a gene: 7. Germline V gene data show CDR1 as SGHRS and CDR2 as YFSETQ. CDR3 sequence: CASSSPGQGSTEAFF. The CDR3, as DNA: TGCGCCAGCAGCTCACCGGGACAGGGGTCAACTGAAGCTTTCTTT.

The gene calls are TRBV29-1 and TRBJ2-2; D may be TRBD1 (5 bases). The CDR3 is made up of 13 amino acids. Trimming removed 4 bases from V and 7 bases from J, with 13 bases in between. Germline-derived CDR1 and CDR2 are SQVTM and ANQGSEA. The chain's CDR3 is CSVGGVLGGELFF. DNA for the CDR3: TGCAGCGTTGGGGGCGTCCTCGGCGGGGAGCTGTTTTTT.

In this sample, this clone turned up once. The chain employs TRBV10-3 and TRBJ2-3; 9 bases align to TRBD2. Germline-derived CDR1 and CDR2 are ENHRY and SYGVKD. The CDR3 runs to 14 residues. The ends lost 5 bases at V and 6 bases at J; junction bases unmatched: 6. This CDR3 reads CAISLAGEGDTQYF. The DNA for the CDR3 is TGTGCCATCAGTTTAGCGGGGGAAGGGGATACGCAGTATTTT.

For this clone: An end of the junction does not agree with germline; a read error may underlie this. The genes are TRBV7-9 and TRBJ2-5; 8 nucleotides match TRBD2. This CDR3 is 18 amino acids long. Germline assignment: CDR1 SEHNR and CDR2 FQNEAQ (reference sequence). CDR3 protein: CSSSLEAWAGLVQETQYF. The DNA of the CDR3 is TGTTCCAGCAGCTTAGAGGCCTGGGCGGGACTAGTACAAGAGACCCAGTACTTC.

The V and J genes are TRBV7-3 and TRBJ2-1, with 10 bases lining up with TRBD1. Germline trimming cut 6 bases from V and 7 bases from J; bases unmatched to any gene: 21. Germline V gene data show CDR1 as SGHTA and CDR2 as FQGTGA. CDR3 length: 19 amino acids. CDR3 sequence reads: CASSLGGQGTGVPPNEQFF. DNA of the CDR3: TGTGCCAGCAGTCTAGGGGGACAGGGGACAGGGGTTCCACCTAATGAGCAGTTCTTC.

J is TRBJ1-1 and V is TRBV4-1, with D possibly TRBD1 on 5 matching bases. Trimming removed 3 bases from V and 8 bases from J, with 10 bases in between. CDR3 size: 12 residues. CDR1 MGHRA and CDR2 YSYEKL come from the germline V gene. This CDR3 is CASSHAGTEAFF. The CDR3 DNA is TGCGCCAGCAGCCACGCGGGGACCGAAGCTTTCTTT.

CDR3 sequence reads: CASRPGGSAKNIQYF. Written as DNA, the CDR3 is TGTGCCAGCAGGCCCGGGGGTTCCGCCAAAAACATTCAGTACTTC. The gene calls are TRBV6-5 and TRBJ2-4; D might be TRBD2 (6 bases). The V gene's germline CDR1 is MNHEY and CDR2 SVGAGI. V shed 6 bases and J shed 1 base, with 13 bases lying between them. The CDR3 totals 15 residues.

V gene TRBV5-1 combines with J gene TRBJ2-7; 8 bases map to TRBD1. V trimming: 1 base; J trimming: 2 bases; junction bases outside the gene matches: 5. This CDR3 has 15 residues. CDR1 is SGHRS, CDR2 YFSETQ, per germline. DNA for the CDR3: TGCGCCAGCAGCTTGTGGCAGGGGGCGACCTACGAGCAGTACTTC. As protein: CASSLWQGATYEQYF.

V and J are TRBV5-4 and TRBJ1-2; D not resolved. Germline loops: CDR1 SGHNT, CDR2 YYREEE (reference sequence). The CDR3 sequence is 13 residues long. Trimming removed 10 bases from V and 4 bases from J, with 17 bases in between. The CDR3 loop reads CASRGPIVYGYTF. CDR3 in DNA: TGTGCCTCTCGCGGTCCCATCGTCTATGGCTACACCTTC.

This clone was found once. V is TRBV30 and J is TRBJ2-2; D may be TRBD2 (5 bases). With 4 bases removed from V and 4 bases from J, the gap between germline ends came to 10 bases. Germline V gene lookup returns CDR1 GTSNPN and CDR2 SVGIG (reference sequence). The CDR3 covers 13 residues. The CDR3 DNA follows: TGTGCCTGGACCGGACGGGGCACCGGGGAGCTGTTTTTT. This encodes CAWTGRGTGELFF.

The V call is TRBV5-6, the J call TRBJ2-5; D perhaps matches TRBD2 (6 bases). V was trimmed by 1 base and J by 4 bases, leaving 14 bases between them. In germline, CDR1 is SGHDT, CDR2 YYEEEE. This CDR3 is 15 amino acids long. The CDR3 loop reads CASSLRRGGGETQYF. The CDR3 DNA reads TGTGCCAGCAGCTTGAGGAGGGGAGGAGGAGAGACCCAGTACTTC.

The chain couples TRBV7-6 to TRBJ1-4; D remains unclear. This CDR3 has 12 amino acids. Trimming stripped 2 bases from V and 5 bases from J, with 3 bases between. Germline V gene data show CDR1 as SGHVS and CDR2 as FNYEAQ. The CDR3 DNA sequence: TGTGCCAGCAGCTTACCAAATGAAAAACTGTTTTTT. This translates into CASSLPNEKLFF.

The gene calls are TRBV9 and TRBJ1-2; maybe TRBD1 (6 bases). CDR1 SGDLS and CDR2 YYNGEE come from the germline V gene. CDR3 size: 13 residues. The germline V and J ends were trimmed by 2 bases and 4 bases, with 9 bases remaining between them. CDR3 loop: CASSVTGSYGYTF. In DNA, the CDR3 is TGTGCCAGCAGCGTGACAGGTTCCTATGGCTACACCTTC.

The J gene is TRBJ1-3, the V gene TRBV7-4; perhaps TRBD1 as D (5 bases). This CDR3 is 16 amino acids long. Trimming removed 2 bases from V and 3 bases from J, with 14 bases in between. The germline gives CDR1 SGHVT, CDR2 SQSDAQ. The CDR3: CASSLRYGRDGNTIYF. CDR3 coding DNA: TGTGCCAGCAGCTTAAGGTATGGCAGGGATGGAAACACCATATATTTT. Full variable domain (outside the CDR3, taken from reference TRBV7-4 and TRBJ1-3): GAGVSQSPRYKVAKRGRDVALRCDSISGHVTLYWYRQTLGQGSEVLTYSQSDAQRDKSGRPSGRFSAERPERSVSTLKIQRTEQGDSAVYLCASSLRYGRDGNTIYFGEGSWLTVV.

This chain links TRBV7-9 with TRBJ2-7; 9 bases are a match to TRBD1. This CDR3 spans 15 amino acids. Germline V gene data show CDR1 as SEHNR and CDR2 as FQNEAQ (reference sequence). Trimming removed 5 bases from V and 5 bases from J; junction bases left unmatched: 10. The CDR3 nucleotides are TGTGCCAGCAGCCCCGACCGGACAGGGGCCCACGAGCAGTACTTC. Residues: CASSPDRTGAHEQYF.

The chain recombines TRBV1 with TRBJ2-2; the table's D call of TRBD1 was not tested on the DNA. TRBV1 constitutes a pseudogene. The CDR3 has 11 residues. The CDR3 spells CTSSQGGELFF. DNA of the CDR3: TGCACCAGCAGTCAGGGCGGGGAGCTGTTTTTT.

Notes on this clone: The CDR3 ends on some other residue instead of the conserved phenylalanine or tryptophan, so this is likely a read error. This CDR3 reads CAIRTETNRYGYTL. As DNA, the CDR3 is TGTGCCATCAGGACAGAGACGAACCGATATGGCTACACCCTC. V and J are TRBV10-3 and TRBJ1-2; D might be TRBD1 (5 bases). The CDR3 is made up of 14 amino acids. V was cut by 6 bases and J by 5 bases, with 16 bases left in between. Germline CDR1 reads ENHRY; CDR2 reads SYGVKD.

V usage is TRBV4-1 and J usage is TRBJ1-5, with 9 bases lining up with TRBD1. This CDR3 comprises 15 residues. V was pared by 4 bases and J by 5 bases, with 6 bases of the junction left unmatched. CDR1 and CDR2 (germline): MGHRA, YSYEKL. As DNA, the CDR3 is TGCGCCAGCAGCCCCCCGGGACAGGGTTATCAGCCCCAGCATTTT. Protein product: CASSPPGQGYQPQHF.

The chain links TRBV15 to TRBJ2-7, with unresolved D. The V end was cut by 0 bases, the J end by 0 bases, with 9 bases between. CDR3 length: 15 amino acids. Germline assignment: CDR1 LNHNV and CDR2 YYDKDF (reference sequence). CDR3 amino acids: CATSRDIDTSYEQYF. The CDR3 region has the DNA TGTGCCACCAGCAGAGATATAGACACCTCCTACGAGCAGTACTTC. Looking up the rest from reference TRBV15 and TRBJ2-7 gives the full variable domain: DAMVIQNPRYQVTQFGKPVTLSCSQTLNHNVMYWYQQKSSQAPKLLFHYYDKDFNNEADTPDNFQSRRPNTSFCFLDIRSPGLGDTAMYLCATSRDIDTSYEQYFGPGTRLTVT.

This clone turned up a few times. The rearrangement joins TRBV7-6 to TRBJ2-2, with D possibly matching TRBD1 (6 bases). The CDR3 spans 13 residues. Trimming left V 5 bases short and J 7 bases short, with 11 bases between. Germline V lookup: CDR1 SGHVS, CDR2 FNYEAQ. Here the CDR3 DNA reads TGTGCCAGCAGCACCAGGGGTAACGGGGAGCTGTTTTTT. Residues: CASSTRGNGELFF.

V usage is TRBV19 and J usage is TRBJ1-3; D is unclear. Germline assignment: CDR1 LNHDA and CDR2 SQIVND (reference sequence). V shed 5 bases and J shed 0 bases, with 14 bases lying between them. The CDR3 is made up of 16 amino acids. The CDR3 DNA reads TGTGCCAGTAGTCAACGCATCGGGTTCTCTGGAAACACCATATATTTT. Its translation: CASSQRIGFSGNTIYF.